Shown below are 5 T cell receptor beta chains from a single sample sequenced in a study of blood T cells in healthy people across ages. Next came a second PCR, run for about 6 to 12 cycles, which used a sample-barcoded 5' primer along with a J-beta primer mix. TCRdb redid the calling of the 5' RACE reads with MiXCR, one entry per CDR3 protein. The profile shows around 1,800,000 distinct CDR3 sequences, 39% of them singletons. The specimen was blood. The source is a human donor in good health.

The V call is TRBV9, the J call TRBJ2-5; D is ambiguous. This CDR3 region has 13 residues. In germline, CDR1 is SGDLS, CDR2 YYNGEE. The ends were cut back, 0 bases at V and 5 bases at J, with 8 bases in the middle. CDR3 DNA sequence: TGTGCCAGCAGCGTAGGGGTAATTGAGACCCAGTACTTC. This encodes CASSVGVIETQYF.

The chain recombines TRBV7-8 with TRBJ1-6; 11 bases agree with TRBD1. There are 14 residues in the CDR3. The V gene's germline CDR1 is SGHVS and CDR2 FQNEAQ. J lost 7 bases, V lost 6 bases, and 2 bases had no gene match. As DNA, the CDR3 is TGTGCCAGCAGGGGACAGGGGGTGAATTCACCCCTCCACTTT. Translation gives CASRGQGVNSPLHF. Variable domain in full (rest from reference TRBV7-8 and TRBJ1-6): GAGVSQSPRYKVAKRGQDVALRCDPISGHVSLFWYQQALGQGPEFLTYFQNEAQLDKSGLPSDRFFAERPEGSVSTLKIQRTQQEDSAVYLCASRGQGVNSPLHFGNGTRLTVT.

This clonotype was counted a few times. The junction does not match germline at one end; this may be a read error. V and J are TRBV7-3 and TRBJ2-4; TRBD2 agrees at 11 bases. The tail of the sequence fits TRBJ2-5 better, so the J call may be wrong. The CDR3 runs 16 residues. CDR1 is SGHTA and CDR2 is FQGTGA in the germline V gene. In DNA form, the CDR3 reads TGTGCTAGCAGCTTAAATTCCCCTAGCGGGGGGGAGACCCAGTACTTC. Translation: CASSLNSPSGGETQYF.

This chain uses TRBV28 with TRBJ2-5; D possibly corresponds to TRBD1 (5 bases). V was cut by 6 bases and J by 2 bases, with 13 bases left in between. The CDR3 consists of 14 residues. Germline assignment: CDR1 MDHEN and CDR2 SYDVKM. DNA of the CDR3: TGTGCCAGCAGCTTCGTCAGGGCACAAGAGACCCAGTACTTC. Protein sequence: CASSFVRAQETQYF.

The chain uses TRBV29-1 and TRBJ1-1; D is ambiguous. There are 13 residues in the CDR3. In germline, CDR1 is SQVTM, CDR2 ANQGSEA. Deletions cut 4 bases from V and 1 base from J, with 10 bases between. The chain's CDR3 is CSVAEHWNTEAFF. CDR3 DNA: TGCAGCGTTGCGGAACACTGGAACACTGAAGCTTTCTTT.